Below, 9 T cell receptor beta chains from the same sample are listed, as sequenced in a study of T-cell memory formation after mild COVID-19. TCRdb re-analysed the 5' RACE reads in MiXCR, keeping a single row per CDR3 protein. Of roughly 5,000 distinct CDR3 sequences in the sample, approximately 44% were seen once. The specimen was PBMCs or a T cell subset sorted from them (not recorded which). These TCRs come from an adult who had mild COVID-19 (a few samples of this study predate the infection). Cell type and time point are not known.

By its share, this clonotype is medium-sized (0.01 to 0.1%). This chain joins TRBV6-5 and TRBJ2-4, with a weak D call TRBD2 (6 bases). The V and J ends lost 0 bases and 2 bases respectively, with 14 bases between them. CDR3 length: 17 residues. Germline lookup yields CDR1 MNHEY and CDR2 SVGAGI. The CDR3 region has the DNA TGTGCCAGCAGTTACTCTGGGGTAGCGGCTTCCAAAAACATTCAGTACTTC. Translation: CASSYSGVAASKNIQYF.

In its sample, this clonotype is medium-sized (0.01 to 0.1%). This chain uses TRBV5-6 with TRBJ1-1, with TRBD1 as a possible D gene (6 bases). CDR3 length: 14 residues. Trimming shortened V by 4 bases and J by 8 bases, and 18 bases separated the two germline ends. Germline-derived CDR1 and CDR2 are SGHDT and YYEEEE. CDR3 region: CASSGRQELLEAFF. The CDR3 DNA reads TGTGCCAGCAGCGGGAGACAGGAGCTTCTAGAAGCTTTCTTT.

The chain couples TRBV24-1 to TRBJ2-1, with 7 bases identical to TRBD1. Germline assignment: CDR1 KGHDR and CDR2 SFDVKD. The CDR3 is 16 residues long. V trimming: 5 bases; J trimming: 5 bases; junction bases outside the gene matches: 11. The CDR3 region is CATSGIRDRSDNEQFF. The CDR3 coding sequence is TGTGCCACCAGTGGGATCCGGGACAGATCGGACAATGAGCAGTTCTTC.

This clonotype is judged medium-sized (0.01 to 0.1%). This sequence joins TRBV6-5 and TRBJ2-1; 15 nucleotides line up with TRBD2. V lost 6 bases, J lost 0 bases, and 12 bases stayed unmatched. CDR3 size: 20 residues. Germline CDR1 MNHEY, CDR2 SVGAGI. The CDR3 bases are TGTGCCAGCAGCGGGCTACCGGGACTAGCGGGGGGCAGCTCCTACAATGAGCAGTTCTTC. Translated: CASSGLPGLAGGSSYNEQFF.

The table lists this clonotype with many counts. The CDR3 sequence is CASRKGGVGQPQHF. The CDR3 DNA reads TGTGCCAGTAGAAAAGGGGGAGTGGGTCAGCCCCAGCATTTT. This chain links TRBV19 with TRBJ1-5, with a possible D match to TRBD1 (6 bases). This CDR3 is 14 amino acids long. Looked up from germline, CDR1 is LNHDA and CDR2 is SQIVND (reference sequence). Trimming shortened V by 6 bases and J by 6 bases, and 15 bases separated the two germline ends.

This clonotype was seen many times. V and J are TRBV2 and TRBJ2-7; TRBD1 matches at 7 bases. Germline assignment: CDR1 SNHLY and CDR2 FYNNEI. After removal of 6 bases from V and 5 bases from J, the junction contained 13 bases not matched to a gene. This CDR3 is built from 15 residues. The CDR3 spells CASSDELIQGNEQYF. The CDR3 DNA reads TGTGCCAGCAGCGATGAGCTAATACAGGGGAACGAGCAGTACTTC.

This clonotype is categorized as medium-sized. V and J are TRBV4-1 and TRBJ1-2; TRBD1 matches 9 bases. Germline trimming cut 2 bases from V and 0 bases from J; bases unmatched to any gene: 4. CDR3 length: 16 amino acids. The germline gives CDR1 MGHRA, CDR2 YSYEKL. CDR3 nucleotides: TGCGCCAGCAGCCAACTGGACAGGGGAGCTAACTATGGCTACACCTTC. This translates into CASSQLDRGANYGYTF.

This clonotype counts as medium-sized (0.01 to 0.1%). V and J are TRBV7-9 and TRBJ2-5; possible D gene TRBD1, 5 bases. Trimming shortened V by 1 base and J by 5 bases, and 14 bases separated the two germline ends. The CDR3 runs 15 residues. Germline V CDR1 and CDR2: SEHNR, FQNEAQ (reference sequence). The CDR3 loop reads CASSLGPRVGETQYF. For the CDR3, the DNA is TGTGCCAGCAGCTTAGGTCCCAGGGTCGGGGAGACCCAGTACTTC.

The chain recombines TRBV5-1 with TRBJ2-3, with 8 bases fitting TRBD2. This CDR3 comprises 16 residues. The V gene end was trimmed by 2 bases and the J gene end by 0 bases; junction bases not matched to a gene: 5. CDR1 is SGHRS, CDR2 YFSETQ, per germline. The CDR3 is CASSFKAGVSTDTQYF. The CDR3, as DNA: TGCGCCAGCAGCTTTAAAGCGGGAGTGAGCACAGATACGCAGTATTTT.